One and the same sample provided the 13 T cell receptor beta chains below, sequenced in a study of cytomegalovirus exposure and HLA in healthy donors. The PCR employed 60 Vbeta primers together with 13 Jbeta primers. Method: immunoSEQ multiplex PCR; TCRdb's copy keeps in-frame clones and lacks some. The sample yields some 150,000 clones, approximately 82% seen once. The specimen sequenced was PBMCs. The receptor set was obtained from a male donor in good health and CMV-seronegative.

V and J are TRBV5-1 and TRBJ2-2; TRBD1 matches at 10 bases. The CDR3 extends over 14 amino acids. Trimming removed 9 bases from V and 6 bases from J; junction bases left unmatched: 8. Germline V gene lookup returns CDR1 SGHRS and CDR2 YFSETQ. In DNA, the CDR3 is TGCGCCACGTCCGGGACAGGGGTTCCCGGGGAGCTGTTTTTT. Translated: CATSGTGVPGELFF.

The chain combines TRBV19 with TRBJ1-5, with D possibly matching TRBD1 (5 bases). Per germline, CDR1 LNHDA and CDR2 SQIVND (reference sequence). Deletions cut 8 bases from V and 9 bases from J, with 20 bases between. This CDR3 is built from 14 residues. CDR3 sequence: CASGARVKYLPQHF. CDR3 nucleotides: TGTGCCAGTGGGGCCAGGGTCAAATATTTGCCCCAGCATTTT.

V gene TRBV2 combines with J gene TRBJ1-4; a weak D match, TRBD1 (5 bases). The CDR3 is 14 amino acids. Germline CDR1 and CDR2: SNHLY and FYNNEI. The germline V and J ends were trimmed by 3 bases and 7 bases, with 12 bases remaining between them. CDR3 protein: CASSDKGRSEKLFF. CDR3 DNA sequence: TGTGCCAGCAGTGATAAGGGGAGGTCTGAAAAACTGTTTTTT.

The CDR3 loop is CASRPTGAPGTDTQYF. In DNA, the CDR3 is TGTGCCAGCAGACCTACAGGGGCCCCTGGCACAGATACGCAGTATTTT. This chain joins TRBV7-2 and TRBJ2-3, with 7 bases matching TRBD1. Germline V CDR1 and CDR2: SGHTA, FQGNSA. The CDR3 extends over 16 amino acids. V shed 6 bases and J 1 base; nucleotides not matched to a gene: 10.

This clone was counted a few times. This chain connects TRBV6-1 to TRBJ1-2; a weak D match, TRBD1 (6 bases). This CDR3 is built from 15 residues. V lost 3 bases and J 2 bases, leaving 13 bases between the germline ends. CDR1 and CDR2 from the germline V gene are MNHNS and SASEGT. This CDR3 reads CASSEGHSRNYGYTF. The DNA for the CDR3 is TGTGCCAGCAGTGAGGGACACTCGAGGAACTATGGCTACACCTTC.

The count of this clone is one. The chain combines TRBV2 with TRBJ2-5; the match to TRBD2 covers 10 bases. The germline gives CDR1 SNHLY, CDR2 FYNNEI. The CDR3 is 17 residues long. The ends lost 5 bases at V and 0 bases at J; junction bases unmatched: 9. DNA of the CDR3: TGTGCCAGCAGTTGGGGGACTAGCGAAAACTACCAAGAGACCCAGTACTTC. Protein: CASSWGTSENYQETQYF.

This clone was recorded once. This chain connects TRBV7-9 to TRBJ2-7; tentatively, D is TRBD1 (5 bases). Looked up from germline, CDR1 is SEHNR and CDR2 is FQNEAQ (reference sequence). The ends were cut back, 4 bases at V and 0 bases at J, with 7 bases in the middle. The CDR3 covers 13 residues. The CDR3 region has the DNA TGTGCCAGCAGCTCAGGGCCCTCCTACGAGCAGTACTTC. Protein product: CASSSGPSYEQYF. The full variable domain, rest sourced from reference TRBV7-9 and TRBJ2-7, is DTGVSQNPRHKITKRGQNVTFRCDPISEHNRLYWYRQTLGQGPEFLTYFQNEAQLEKSRLLSDRFSAERPKGSFSTLEIQRTEQGDSAMYLCASSSGPSYEQYFGPGTRLTVT.

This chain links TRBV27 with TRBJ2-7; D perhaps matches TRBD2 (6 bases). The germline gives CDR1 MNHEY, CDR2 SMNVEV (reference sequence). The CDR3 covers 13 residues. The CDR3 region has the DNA TGTGCAGCCGGGGGAGCCAGGTCCTACGAGCAGTACTTC. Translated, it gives CAAGGARSYEQYF.

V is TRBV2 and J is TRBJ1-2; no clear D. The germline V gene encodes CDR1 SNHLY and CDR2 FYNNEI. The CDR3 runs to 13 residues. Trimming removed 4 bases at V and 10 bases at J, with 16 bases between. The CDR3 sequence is CASSGAVLADYTF. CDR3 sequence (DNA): TGTGCCAGCAGTGGGGCTGTCCTGGCTGACTACACCTTC.

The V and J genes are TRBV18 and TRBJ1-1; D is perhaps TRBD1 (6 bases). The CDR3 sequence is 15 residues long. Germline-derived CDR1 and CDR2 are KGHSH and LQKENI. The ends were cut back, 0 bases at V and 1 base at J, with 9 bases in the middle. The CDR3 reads CASSPPRTENTEAFF. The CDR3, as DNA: TGTGCCAGCTCACCACCAAGGACAGAGAACACTGAAGCTTTCTTT. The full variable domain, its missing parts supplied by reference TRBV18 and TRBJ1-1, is NAGVMQNPRHLVRRRGQEARLRCSPMKGHSHVYWYRQLPEEGLKFMVYLQKENIIDESGMPKERFSAEFPKEGPSILRIQQVVRGDSAAYFCASSPPRTENTEAFFGQGTRLTVV.

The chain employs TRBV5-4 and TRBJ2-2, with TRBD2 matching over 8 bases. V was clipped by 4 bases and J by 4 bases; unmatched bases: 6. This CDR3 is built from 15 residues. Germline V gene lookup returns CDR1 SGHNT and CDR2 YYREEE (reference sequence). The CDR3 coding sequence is TGTGCCAGCAGCCCGCGGGGGGCAGGCACCGGGGAGCTGTTTTTT. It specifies CASSPRGAGTGELFF.

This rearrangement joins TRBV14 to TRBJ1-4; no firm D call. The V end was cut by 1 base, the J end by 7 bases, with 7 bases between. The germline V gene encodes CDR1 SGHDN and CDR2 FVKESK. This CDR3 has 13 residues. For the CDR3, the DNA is TGTGCCAGCAGCCAAGTCGTAGCTGAAAAACTGTTTTTT. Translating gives CASSQVVAEKLFF.

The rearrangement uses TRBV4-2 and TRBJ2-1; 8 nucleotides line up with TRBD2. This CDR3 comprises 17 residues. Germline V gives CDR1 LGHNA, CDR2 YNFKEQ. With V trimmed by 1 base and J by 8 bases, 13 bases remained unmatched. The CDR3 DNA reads TGTGCCAGCAGCCAAGGGGCGGGGGCGGGGGGACTCGATGAGCAGTTCTTC. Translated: CASSQGAGAGGLDEQFF.